These 8 T cell receptor beta chains came from one sample sequenced in a study of blood T cells in healthy people across ages. Alongside a J-beta primer mix, a sample-barcoded 5' primer served in a second PCR lasting 7 to 11 cycles. TCRdb re-analysed the 5' RACE reads in MiXCR, keeping a single row per CDR3 protein. In the table there are roughly 730,000 distinct CDR3 sequences, more than 55% of which are singletons. The sample was blood. The receptors here all came from a man in his forties in good health.

V is TRBV5-1 and J is TRBJ2-1; no firm D call. Germline values: CDR1 SGHRS, CDR2 YFSETQ. The CDR3 is 12 residues long. V shed 5 bases and J shed 10 bases, with 13 bases lying between them. Written as DNA, the CDR3 is TGCGCCAGCAGTGCTGAACTGGGCGAGCAGTTCTTC. Its protein is CASSAELGEQFF.

In DNA form, the CDR3 reads TGCAGCGTGGGACAGTCGAACACCGGGGAGCTGTTTTTT. Amino acid sequence: CSVGQSNTGELFF. The chain is built from TRBV29-1 and TRBJ2-2, with 7 nucleotides matching TRBD1. The germline V gene encodes CDR1 SQVTM and CDR2 ANQGSEA. Trimming removed 6 bases from V and 0 bases from J; junction bases left unmatched: 1. CDR3 length: 13 amino acids.

The V and J genes are TRBV9 and TRBJ2-3; D ambiguous. Germline V gene lookup returns CDR1 SGDLS and CDR2 YYNGEE. V lost 0 bases to trimming and J lost 6 bases, with 11 bases between them. This CDR3 contains 14 residues. The CDR3 reads CASSVGPNGDTQYF. For the CDR3, the DNA is TGTGCCAGCAGCGTAGGGCCCAATGGGGATACGCAGTATTTT.

The chain links TRBV29-1 to TRBJ2-7; D gene ambiguous. Between the trimmed V and J ends, which lost 5 bases and 2 bases, there was a span of 16 bases. Germline CDR1 is SQVTM and CDR2 is ANQGSEA. The CDR3 is made up of 14 amino acids. The CDR3 protein is CSVRQSTATYEQYF. The CDR3 DNA reads TGCAGCGTTCGTCAATCTACAGCGACCTACGAGCAGTACTTC.

The chain links TRBV4-2 to TRBJ1-2; 9 bases match TRBD1. Germline lookup yields CDR1 LGHNA and CDR2 YNFKEQ. The CDR3 covers 14 residues. With V trimmed by 0 bases and J by 5 bases, 1 base remained unmatched. The chain's CDR3 is CASSQEQGAYGYTF. CDR3 coding DNA: TGTGCCAGCAGCCAAGAACAGGGGGCTTATGGCTACACCTTC.

This clonotype has a handful of counts. CDR3 sequence (DNA): TGTGCCACCAGTGATTTGTCCAGGGGCCTAGCGGGGACTCAAGGTGAGCAGTTCTTC. Protein sequence: CATSDLSRGLAGTQGEQFF. The V and J genes are TRBV24-1 and TRBJ2-1; TRBD2 matches 9 bases. The V and J ends lost 0 bases and 9 bases, in that order; junction bases with no gene match: 17. Per the germline V gene, CDR1 is KGHDR and CDR2 is SFDVKD. CDR3 length: 19 residues.

The V and J genes are TRBV9 and TRBJ2-1; tentative D call: TRBD1 (5 bases). The J call may be faulty, since TRBJ2-7 better matches the DNA end. Germline CDR1 reads SGDLS; CDR2 reads YYNGEE. The CDR3 loop spans 16 amino acids. CDR3: CASSENTGFSYNEQYF. Here the CDR3 DNA reads TGTGCCAGCAGCGAGAATACAGGATTCTCCTACAATGAGCAGTACTTC.

The chain carries TRBV2 and TRBJ2-1, with D perhaps TRBD2 (6 bases). This CDR3 comprises 15 residues. CDR1 and CDR2 from the germline V gene are SNHLY and FYNNEI. Trimming pared 4 bases from V and 6 bases from J, leaving 16 bases between. The CDR3 loop is CASSALDSSANEQFF. In nucleotides, the CDR3 is TGTGCCAGCAGTGCGTTAGACTCTAGCGCCAATGAGCAGTTCTTC.